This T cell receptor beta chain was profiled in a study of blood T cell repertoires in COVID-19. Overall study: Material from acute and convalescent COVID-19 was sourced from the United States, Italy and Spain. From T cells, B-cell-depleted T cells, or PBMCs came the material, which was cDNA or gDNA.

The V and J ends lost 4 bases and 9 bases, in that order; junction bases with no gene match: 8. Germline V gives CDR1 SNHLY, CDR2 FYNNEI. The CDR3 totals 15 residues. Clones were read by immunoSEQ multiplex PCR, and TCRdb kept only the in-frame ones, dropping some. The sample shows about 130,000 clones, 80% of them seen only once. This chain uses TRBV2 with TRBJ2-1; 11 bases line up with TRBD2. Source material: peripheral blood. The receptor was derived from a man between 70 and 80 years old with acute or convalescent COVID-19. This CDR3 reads CASSGGSGGAGEQFF. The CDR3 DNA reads TGTGCCAGCAGTGGAGGTAGCGGGGGGGCAGGTGAGCAGTTCTTC.